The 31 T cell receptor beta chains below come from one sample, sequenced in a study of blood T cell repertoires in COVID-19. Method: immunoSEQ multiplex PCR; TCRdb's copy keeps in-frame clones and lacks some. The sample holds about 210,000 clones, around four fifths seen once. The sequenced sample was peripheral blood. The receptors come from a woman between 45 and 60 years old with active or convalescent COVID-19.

In nucleotides, the CDR3 is TGTGCCAGCAGCTTGATCGGGACAGGGGGAAACACCATATATTTT. Its protein product is CASSLIGTGGNTIYF. V gene TRBV5-4 combines with J gene TRBJ1-3; 9 nucleotides match TRBD1. The CDR3 is 15 residues long. Trimming took 1 base from V and 4 from J; bases not matched to a gene: 3. Germline lookup yields CDR1 SGHNT and CDR2 YYREEE (reference sequence).

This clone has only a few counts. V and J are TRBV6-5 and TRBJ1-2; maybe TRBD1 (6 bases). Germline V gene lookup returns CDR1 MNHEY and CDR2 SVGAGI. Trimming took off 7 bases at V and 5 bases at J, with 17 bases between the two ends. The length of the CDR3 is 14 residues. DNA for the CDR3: TGTGCCAGCACCGAATCACAGGGCCAGTATGGCTACACCTTC. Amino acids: CASTESQGQYGYTF.

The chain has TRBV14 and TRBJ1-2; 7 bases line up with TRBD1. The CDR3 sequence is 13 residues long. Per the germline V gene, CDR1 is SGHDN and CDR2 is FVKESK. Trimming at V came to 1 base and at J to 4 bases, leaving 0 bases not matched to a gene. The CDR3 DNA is TGTGCCAGCAGCCAAGCAGGGGGCTATGGCTACACCTTC. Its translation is CASSQAGGYGYTF.

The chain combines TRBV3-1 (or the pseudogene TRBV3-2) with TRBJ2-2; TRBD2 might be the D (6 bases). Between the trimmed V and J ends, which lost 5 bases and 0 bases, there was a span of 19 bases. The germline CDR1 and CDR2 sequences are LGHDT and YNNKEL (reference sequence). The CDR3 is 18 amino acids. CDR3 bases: TGTGCCAGCAGCTACGTGCGCGGGATCGACGCGAACACCGGGGAGCTGTTTTTT. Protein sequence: CASSYVRGIDANTGELFF.

In DNA, the CDR3 is TGTGCCAGCAGCTTGAGAGCGGGGGTGCACTCCCCGATATACAATGAGCAGTTCTTC. Its protein product is CASSLRAGVHSPIYNEQFF. The chain uses TRBV5-4 and TRBJ2-1; 8 bases are a match to TRBD2. The CDR3 runs to 19 residues. The J segment lost 4 bases and the V segment lost 1 base, leaving 16 bases of the junction unmatched. The germline V gene encodes CDR1 SGHNT and CDR2 YYREEE (reference sequence).

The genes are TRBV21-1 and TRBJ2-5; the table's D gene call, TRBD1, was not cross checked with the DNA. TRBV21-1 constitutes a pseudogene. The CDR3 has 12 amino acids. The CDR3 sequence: CASSNGQGFVNF. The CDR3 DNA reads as TGTGCCAGCAGCAATGGACAGGGGTTTGTAAACTTC.

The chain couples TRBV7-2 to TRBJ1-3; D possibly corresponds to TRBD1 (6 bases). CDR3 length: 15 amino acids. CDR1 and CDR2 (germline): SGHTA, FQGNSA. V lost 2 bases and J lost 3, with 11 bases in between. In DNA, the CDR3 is TGTGCCAGCAGCTTAAGGGGGAAACGTGGAAACACCATATATTTT. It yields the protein CASSLRGKRGNTIYF.

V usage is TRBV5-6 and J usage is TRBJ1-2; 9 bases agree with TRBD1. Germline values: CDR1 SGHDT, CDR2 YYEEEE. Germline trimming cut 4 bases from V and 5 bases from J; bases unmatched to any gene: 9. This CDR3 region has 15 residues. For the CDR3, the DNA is TGTGCCAGCAGCCTCGGACAGGGGATTGATTATGGCTACACCTTC. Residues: CASSLGQGIDYGYTF. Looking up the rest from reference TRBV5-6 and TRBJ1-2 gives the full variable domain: DAGVTQSPTHLIKTRGQQVTLRCSPKSGHDTVSWYQQALGQGPQFIFQYYEEEERQRGNFPDRFSGHQFPNYSSELNVNALLLGDSALYLCASSLGQGIDYGYTFGSGTRLTVV.

CDR3 coding DNA: TGTGCCAGCAGCCACCTTACGACAGGGGGCTACAATGAGCAGTTCTTC. This translates into CASSHLTTGGYNEQFF. The V call is TRBV3-1 (or the pseudogene TRBV3-2), the J call TRBJ2-1; TRBD1 matches 9 bases. Germline CDR1 is LGHDT and CDR2 is YNNKEL (reference sequence). J gave up 3 bases and V 3 bases, and 6 bases lay outside the gene matches. This CDR3 contains 16 residues.

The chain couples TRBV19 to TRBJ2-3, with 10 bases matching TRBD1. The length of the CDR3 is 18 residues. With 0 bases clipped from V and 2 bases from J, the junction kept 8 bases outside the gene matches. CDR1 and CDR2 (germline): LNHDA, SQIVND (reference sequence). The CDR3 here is CASSIEARTGGLTDTQYF. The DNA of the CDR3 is TGTGCCAGTAGTATAGAGGCGCGGACAGGGGGACTCACAGATACGCAGTATTTT.

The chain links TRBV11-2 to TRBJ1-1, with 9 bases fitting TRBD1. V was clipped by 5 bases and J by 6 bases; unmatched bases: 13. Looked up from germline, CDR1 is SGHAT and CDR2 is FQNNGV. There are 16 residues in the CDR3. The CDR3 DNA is TGTGCCAGCAGCCGGGCGGGACAGGGAGGGGTACCTGAAGCTTTCTTT. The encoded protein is CASSRAGQGGVPEAFF.

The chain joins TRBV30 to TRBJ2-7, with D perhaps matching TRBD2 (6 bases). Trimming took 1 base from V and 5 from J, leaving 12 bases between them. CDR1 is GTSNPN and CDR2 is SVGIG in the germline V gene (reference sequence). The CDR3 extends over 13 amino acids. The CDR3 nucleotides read TGTGCCTGGAGTGCCGGGACTCGGGACGAGCAGTACTTC. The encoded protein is CAWSAGTRDEQYF.

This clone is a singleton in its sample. The CDR3 DNA follows: TGTGCCAGCAGTCAGGGGAGGGACAATCAGCCCCAGCATTTT. This codes for CASSQGRDNQPQHF. V is TRBV6-5 and J is TRBJ1-5, with a tentative D call TRBD1 (6 bases). CDR1 and CDR2 from the germline V gene are MNHEY and SVGAGI. Trimming took 5 bases from V and 3 from J, leaving 11 bases between them. CDR3 length: 14 amino acids.

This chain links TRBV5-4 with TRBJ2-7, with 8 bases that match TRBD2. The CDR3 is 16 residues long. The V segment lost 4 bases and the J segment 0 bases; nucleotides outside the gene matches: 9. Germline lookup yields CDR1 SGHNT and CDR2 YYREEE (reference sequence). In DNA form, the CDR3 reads TGTGCCAGCAGCCCGGTTCGCACTAGCGGCTCCTACGAGCAGTACTTC. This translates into CASSPVRTSGSYEQYF.

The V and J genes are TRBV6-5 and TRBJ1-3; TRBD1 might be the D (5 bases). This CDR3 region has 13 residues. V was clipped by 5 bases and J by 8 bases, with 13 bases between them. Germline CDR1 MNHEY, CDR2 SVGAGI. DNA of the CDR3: TGTGCCAGCAGTCACAGGCCATCGGACACCATATATTTT. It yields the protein CASSHRPSDTIYF.

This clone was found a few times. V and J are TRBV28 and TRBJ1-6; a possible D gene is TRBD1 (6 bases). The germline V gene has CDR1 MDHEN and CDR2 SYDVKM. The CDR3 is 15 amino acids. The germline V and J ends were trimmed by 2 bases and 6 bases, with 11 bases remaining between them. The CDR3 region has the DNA TGTGCCAGCAGTTTAATCAGGGGTACTAATTCACCCCTCCACTTT. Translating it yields CASSLIRGTNSPLHF.

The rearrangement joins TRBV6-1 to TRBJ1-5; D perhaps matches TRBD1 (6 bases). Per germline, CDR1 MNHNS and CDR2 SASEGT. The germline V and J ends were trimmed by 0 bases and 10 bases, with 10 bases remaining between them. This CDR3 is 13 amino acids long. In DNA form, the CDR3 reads TGTGCCAGCAGTGAAGCCCAGGGGTTCCCCCAGCATTTT. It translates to CASSEAQGFPQHF.

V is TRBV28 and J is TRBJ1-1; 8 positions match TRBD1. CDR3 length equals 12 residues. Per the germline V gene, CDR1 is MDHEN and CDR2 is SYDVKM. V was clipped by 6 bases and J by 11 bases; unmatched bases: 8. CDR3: CASRLQGAGAFF. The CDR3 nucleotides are TGTGCCAGCAGGCTGCAGGGGGCCGGCGCTTTCTTT. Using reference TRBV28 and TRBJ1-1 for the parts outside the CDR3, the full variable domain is DVKVTQSSRYLVKRTGEKVFLECVQDMDHENMFWYRQDPGLGLRLIYFSYDVKMKEKGDIPEGYSVSREKKERFSLILESASTNQTSMYLCASRLQGAGAFFGQGTRLTVV.

CDR3 in amino acids: CASSFLSGGCGTGELFF. CDR3 DNA: TGTGCCAGCAGCTTCCTTTCAGGGGGCTGTGGCACCGGGGAGCTGTTTTTT. V and J are TRBV7-3 and TRBJ2-2, with 8 bases aligning to TRBD1. The length of the CDR3 is 17 residues. Germline CDR1 is SGHTA and CDR2 is FQGTGA. V shed 3 bases, J shed 4 bases, and the junction held 10 bases outside the gene matches. The full variable domain, completed using reference TRBV7-3 and TRBJ2-2, is GAGVSQTPSNKVTEKGKYVELRCDPISGHTALYWYRQSLGQGPEFLIYFQGTGAADDSGLPNDRFFAVRPEGSVSTLKIQRTERGDSAVYLCASSFLSGGCGTGELFFGEGSRLTVL.

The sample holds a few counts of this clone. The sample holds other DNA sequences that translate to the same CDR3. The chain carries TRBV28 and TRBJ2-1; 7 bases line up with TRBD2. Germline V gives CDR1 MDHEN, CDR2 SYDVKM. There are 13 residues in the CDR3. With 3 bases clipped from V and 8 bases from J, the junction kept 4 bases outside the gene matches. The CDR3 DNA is TGTGCCAGCAGTTTTCGACTAGCAGATGAGCAGTTCTTC. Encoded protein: CASSFRLADEQFF. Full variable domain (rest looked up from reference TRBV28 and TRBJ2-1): DVKVTQSSRYLVKRTGEKVFLECVQDMDHENMFWYRQDPGLGLRLIYFSYDVKMKEKGDIPEGYSVSREKKERFSLILESASTNQTSMYLCASSFRLADEQFFGPGTRLTVL.

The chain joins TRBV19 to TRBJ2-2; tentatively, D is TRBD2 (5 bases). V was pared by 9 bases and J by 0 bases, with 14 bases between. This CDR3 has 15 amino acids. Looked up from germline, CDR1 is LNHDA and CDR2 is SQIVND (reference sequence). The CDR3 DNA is TGTGCCAGCCACCGACTAATCGCGAACACCGGGGAGCTGTTTTTT. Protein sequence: CASHRLIANTGELFF.

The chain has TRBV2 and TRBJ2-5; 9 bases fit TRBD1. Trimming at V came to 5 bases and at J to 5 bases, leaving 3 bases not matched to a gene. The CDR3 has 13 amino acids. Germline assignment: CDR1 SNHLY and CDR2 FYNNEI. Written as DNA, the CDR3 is TGTGCCAGCAGTCCCGGGACAGGGGAGACCCAGTACTTC. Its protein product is CASSPGTGETQYF.

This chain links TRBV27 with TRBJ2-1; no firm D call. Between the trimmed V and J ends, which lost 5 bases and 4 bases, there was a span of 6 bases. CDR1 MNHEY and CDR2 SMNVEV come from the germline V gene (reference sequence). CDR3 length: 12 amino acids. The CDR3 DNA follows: TGTGCCAGCAGTGAGATTTACAATGAGCAGTTCTTC. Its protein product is CASSEIYNEQFF.

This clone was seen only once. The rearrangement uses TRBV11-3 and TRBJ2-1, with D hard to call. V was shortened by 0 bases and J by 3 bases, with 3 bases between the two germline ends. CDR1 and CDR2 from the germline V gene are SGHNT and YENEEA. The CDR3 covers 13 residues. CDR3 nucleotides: TGTGCCAGCAGCTTAGATATCTACAATGAGCAGTTCTTC. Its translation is CASSLDIYNEQFF.

The CDR3: CASSSGRGYGYTF. The CDR3 nucleotides read TGTGCCAGCAGTTCCGGGAGGGGCTATGGCTACACCTTC. The chain is built from TRBV6-6 and TRBJ1-2, with D possibly being TRBD1 (5 bases). The CDR3 has 13 residues. Germline lookup yields CDR1 MNHNY and CDR2 SVGAGI (reference sequence). The V end was cut by 4 bases, the J end by 4 bases, with 10 bases between.

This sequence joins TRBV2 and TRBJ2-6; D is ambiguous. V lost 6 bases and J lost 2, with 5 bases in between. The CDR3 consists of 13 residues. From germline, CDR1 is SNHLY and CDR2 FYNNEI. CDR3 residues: CASSVTGANVLTF. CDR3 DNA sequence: TGTGCCAGCAGCGTAACTGGGGCCAACGTCCTGACTTTC. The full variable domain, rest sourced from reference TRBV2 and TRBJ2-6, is EPEVTQTPSHQVTQMGQEVILRCVPISNHLYFYWYRQILGQKVEFLVSFYNNEISEKSEIFDDQFSVERPDGSNFTLKIRSTKLEDSAMYFCASSVTGANVLTFGAGSRLTVL.

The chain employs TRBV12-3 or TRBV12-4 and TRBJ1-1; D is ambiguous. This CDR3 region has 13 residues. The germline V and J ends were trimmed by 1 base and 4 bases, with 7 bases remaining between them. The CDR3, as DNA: TGTGCCAGCAGTTTAGGTCCGGGCACTGAAGCTTTCTTT. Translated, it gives CASSLGPGTEAFF.

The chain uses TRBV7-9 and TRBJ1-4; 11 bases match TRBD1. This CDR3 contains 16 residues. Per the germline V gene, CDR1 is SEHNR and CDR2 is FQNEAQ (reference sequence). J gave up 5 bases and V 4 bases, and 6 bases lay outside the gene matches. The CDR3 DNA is TGTGCCAGCAGCTCGAGGACAGGGGGCTTGAATGAAAAACTGTTTTTT. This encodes CASSSRTGGLNEKLFF. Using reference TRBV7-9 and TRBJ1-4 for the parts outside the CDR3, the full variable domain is DTGVSQNPRHKITKRGQNVTFRCDPISEHNRLYWYRQTLGQGPEFLTYFQNEAQLEKSRLLSDRFSAERPKGSFSTLEIQRTEQGDSAMYLCASSSRTGGLNEKLFFGSGTQLSVL.

The CDR3 coding sequence is TGTGCCAGCACCCTCAAGCGGGGTGGCACAGATACGCAGTATTTT. It is translated as CASTLKRGGTDTQYF. The V gene is TRBV5-4, the J gene TRBJ2-3; TRBD2 matches 7 bases. CDR3 length: 15 amino acids. Germline CDR1 reads SGHNT; CDR2 reads YYREEE (reference sequence). The J segment lost 1 base and the V segment lost 6 bases, leaving 8 bases of the junction unmatched. Combining the CDR3 with reference TRBV5-4 and TRBJ2-3 gives the whole variable domain ETGVTQSPTHLIKTRGQQVTLRCSSQSGHNTVSWYQQALGQGPQFIFQYYREEENGRGNFPPRFSGLQFPNYSSELNVNALELDDSALYLCASTLKRGGTDTQYFGPGTRLTVL.

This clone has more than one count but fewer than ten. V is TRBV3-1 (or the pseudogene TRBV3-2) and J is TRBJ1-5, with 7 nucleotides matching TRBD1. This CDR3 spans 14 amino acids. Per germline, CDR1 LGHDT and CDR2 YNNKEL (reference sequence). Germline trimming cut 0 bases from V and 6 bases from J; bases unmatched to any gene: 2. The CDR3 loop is CASSQEGGGQPQHF. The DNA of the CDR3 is TGTGCCAGCAGCCAAGAAGGGGGCGGTCAGCCCCAGCATTTT.

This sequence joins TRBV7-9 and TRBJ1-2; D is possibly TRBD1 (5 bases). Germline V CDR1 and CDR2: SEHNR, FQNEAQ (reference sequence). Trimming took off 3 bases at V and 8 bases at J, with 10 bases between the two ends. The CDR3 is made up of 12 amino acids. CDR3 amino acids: CASSFIQGGYTF. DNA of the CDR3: TGTGCCAGCAGCTTTATCCAGGGCGGCTACACCTTC.